The TCR beta chain described here comes from a study of T cell responses to AZD1222 COVID-19 vaccine. Concerning this clone itself: The target antigen is unknown.

Findings and caveats of the study: Baseline serology detected seropositivity in only five to seven AZD1222 recipients.

Germline assignment: CDR1 SGHTA and CDR2 FQGNSA. The ends lost 3 bases at V and 5 bases at J; junction bases unmatched: 15. CDR3 length: 17 residues. The assay was immunoSEQ multiplex PCR, and TCRdb's table has in-frame clones only and misses some. The sample holds over 85,000 clones, 88% seen once. This clonotype was sampled from an adult in good health. Sequencing was performed on peripheral blood, taken on day 0 of AZD1222 vaccination. This rearrangement joins TRBV7-2 to TRBJ2-7; 8 positions match TRBD2. The DNA of the CDR3 is TGTGCCAGCAGCTTCTTACGCATTGCGCTAGCGGGCCACGAGCAGTACTTC. Encoded protein: CASSFLRIALAGHEQYF. Complete variable domain (other parts from reference TRBV7-2 and TRBJ2-7): GAGVSQSPSNKVTEKGKDVELRCDPISGHTALYWYRQSLGQGLEFLIYFQGNSAPDKSGLPSDRFSAERTGGSVSTLTIQRTQQEDSAVYLCASSFLRIALAGHEQYFGPGTRLTVT.